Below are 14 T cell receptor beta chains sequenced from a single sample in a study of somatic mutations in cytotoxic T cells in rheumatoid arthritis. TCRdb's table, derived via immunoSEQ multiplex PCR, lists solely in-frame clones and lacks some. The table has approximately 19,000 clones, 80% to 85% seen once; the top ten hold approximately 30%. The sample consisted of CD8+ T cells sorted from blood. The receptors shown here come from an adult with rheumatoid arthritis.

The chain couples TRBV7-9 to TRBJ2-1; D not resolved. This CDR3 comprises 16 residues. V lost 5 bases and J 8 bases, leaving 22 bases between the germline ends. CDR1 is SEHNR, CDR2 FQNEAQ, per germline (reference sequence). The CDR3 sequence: CASSPPSGPDIDEQFF. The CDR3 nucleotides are TGTGCCAGCAGCCCACCGAGTGGCCCGGATATCGATGAGCAGTTCTTC.

The CDR3 DNA is TGCGCCAGCAGCTTGGTGACTAGCGCTAATTATGAGCAGTTCTTC. Translated: CASSLVTSANYEQFF. This chain links TRBV5-1 with TRBJ2-1; 8 bases map to TRBD2. This CDR3 has 15 residues. The V gene end was trimmed by 0 bases and the J gene end by 8 bases; junction bases not matched to a gene: 7. Germline V gene data show CDR1 as SGHRS and CDR2 as YFSETQ. The full variable domain, rest sourced from reference TRBV5-1 and TRBJ2-1, is KAGVTQTPRYLIKTRGQQVTLSCSPISGHRSVSWYQQTPGQGLQFLFEYFSETQRNKGNFPGRFSGRQFSNSRSEMNVSTLELGDSALYLCASSLVTSANYEQFFGPGTRLTVL.

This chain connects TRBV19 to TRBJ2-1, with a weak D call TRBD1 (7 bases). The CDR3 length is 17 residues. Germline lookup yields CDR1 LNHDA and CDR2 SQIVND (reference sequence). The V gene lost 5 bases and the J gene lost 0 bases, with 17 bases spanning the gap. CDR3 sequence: CASSGGTEASSYNEQFF. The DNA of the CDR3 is TGTGCCAGTAGTGGGGGGACAGAGGCGAGCTCCTACAATGAGCAGTTCTTC.

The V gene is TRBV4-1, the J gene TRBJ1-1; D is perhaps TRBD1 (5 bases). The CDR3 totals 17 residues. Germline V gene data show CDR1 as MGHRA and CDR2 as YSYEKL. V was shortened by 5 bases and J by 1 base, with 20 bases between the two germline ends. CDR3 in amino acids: CASSFFGRGGGNTEAFF. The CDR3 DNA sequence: TGCGCCAGCAGCTTTTTCGGGCGGGGTGGGGGGAACACTGAAGCTTTCTTT.

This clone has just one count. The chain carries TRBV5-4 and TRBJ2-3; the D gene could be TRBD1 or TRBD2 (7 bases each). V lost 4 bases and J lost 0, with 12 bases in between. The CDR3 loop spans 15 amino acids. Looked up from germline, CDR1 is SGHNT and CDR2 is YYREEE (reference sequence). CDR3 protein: CASSGEGASTDTQYF. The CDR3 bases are TGTGCCAGCAGCGGGGAGGGGGCTAGCACAGATACGCAGTATTTT.

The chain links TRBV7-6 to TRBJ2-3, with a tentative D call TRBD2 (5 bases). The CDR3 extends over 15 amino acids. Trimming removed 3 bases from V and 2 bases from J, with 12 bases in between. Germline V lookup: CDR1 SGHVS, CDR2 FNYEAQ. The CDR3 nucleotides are TGTGCCAGCAGCTTCCAGCGGACTGACACAGATACGCAGTATTTT. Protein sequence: CASSFQRTDTDTQYF.

CDR3 nucleotides: TGTGCCAGTAGTCCGGGTCACGAGCAGTACTTC. As protein: CASSPGHEQYF. The chain carries TRBV19 and TRBJ2-7, with unresolved D. V was trimmed by 5 bases and J by 5 bases, leaving 7 bases between them. CDR1 is LNHDA and CDR2 is SQIVND in the germline V gene (reference sequence). This CDR3 has 11 residues.

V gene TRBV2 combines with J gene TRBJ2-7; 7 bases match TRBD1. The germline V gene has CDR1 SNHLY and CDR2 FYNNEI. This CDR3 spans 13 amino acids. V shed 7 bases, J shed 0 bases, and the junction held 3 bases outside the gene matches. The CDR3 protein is CASNRDSSYEQYF. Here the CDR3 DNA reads TGTGCCAGCAACCGGGACAGCTCCTACGAGCAGTACTTC.

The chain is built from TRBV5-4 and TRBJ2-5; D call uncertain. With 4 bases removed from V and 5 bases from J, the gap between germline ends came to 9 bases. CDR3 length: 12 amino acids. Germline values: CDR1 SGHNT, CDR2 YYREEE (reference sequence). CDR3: CASSPDGETQYF. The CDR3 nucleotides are TGTGCCAGCAGCCCAGACGGGGAGACCCAGTACTTC.

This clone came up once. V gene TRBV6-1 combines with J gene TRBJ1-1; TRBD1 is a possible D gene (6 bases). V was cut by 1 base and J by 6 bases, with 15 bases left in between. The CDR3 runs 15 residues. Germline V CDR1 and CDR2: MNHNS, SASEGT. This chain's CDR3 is CASSEDMTGGAEAFF. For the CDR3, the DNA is TGTGCCAGCAGTGAAGACATGACAGGAGGGGCTGAAGCTTTCTTT.

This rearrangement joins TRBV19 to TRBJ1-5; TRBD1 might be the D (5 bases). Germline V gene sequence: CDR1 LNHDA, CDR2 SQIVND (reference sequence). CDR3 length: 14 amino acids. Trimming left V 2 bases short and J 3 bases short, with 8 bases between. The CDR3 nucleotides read TGTGCCAGTAGTATATGGGGGGTCAATCAGCCCCAGCATTTT. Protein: CASSIWGVNQPQHF.

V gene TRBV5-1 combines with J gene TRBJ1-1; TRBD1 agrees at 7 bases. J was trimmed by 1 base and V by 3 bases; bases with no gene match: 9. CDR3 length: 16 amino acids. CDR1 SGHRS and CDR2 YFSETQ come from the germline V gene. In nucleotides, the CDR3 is TGCGCCAGCAGCTCCGGACTTACAGGGGCGAACACTGAAGCTTTCTTT. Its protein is CASSSGLTGANTEAFF.

CDR3 in amino acids: CASSFRNTEAFF. CDR3 DNA: TGTGCCAGCAGCTTCAGGAACACTGAAGCTTTCTTT. The rearrangement links TRBV13 to TRBJ1-1; D unclear. The CDR3 runs to 12 residues. The V gene lost 3 bases and the J gene lost 1 base, with 3 bases spanning the gap. The V gene's germline CDR1 is PRHDT and CDR2 FYEKMQ (reference sequence).

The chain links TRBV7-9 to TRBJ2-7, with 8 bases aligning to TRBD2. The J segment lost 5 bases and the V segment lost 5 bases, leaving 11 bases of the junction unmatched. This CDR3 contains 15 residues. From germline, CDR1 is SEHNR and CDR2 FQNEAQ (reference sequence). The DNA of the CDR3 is TGTGCCAGCAGCCCCCACGGTAGCGGGATAGACGAGCAGTACTTC. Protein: CASSPHGSGIDEQYF.